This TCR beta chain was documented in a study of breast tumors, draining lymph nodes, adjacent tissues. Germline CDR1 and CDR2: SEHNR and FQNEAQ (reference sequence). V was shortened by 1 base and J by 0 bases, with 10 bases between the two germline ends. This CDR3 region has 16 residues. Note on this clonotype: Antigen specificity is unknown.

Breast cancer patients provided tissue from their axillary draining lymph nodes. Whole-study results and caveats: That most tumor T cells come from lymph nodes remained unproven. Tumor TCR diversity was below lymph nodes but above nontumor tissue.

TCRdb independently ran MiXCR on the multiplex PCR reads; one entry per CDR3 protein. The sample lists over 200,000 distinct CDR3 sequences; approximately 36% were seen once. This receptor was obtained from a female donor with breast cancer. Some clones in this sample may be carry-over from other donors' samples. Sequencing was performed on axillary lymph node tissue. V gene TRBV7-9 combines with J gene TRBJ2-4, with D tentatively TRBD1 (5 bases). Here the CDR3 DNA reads TGTGCCAGCAGCTTAGGTTCAGGGCTAGCCAAAAACATTCAGTACTTC. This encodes CASSLGSGLAKNIQYF.